What follows are 17 T cell receptor beta chains derived from one specimen sequenced in a study of blood T cell repertoires in COVID-19. The method was immunoSEQ multiplex PCR; TCRdb's version includes in-frame clones alone and lacks a portion of them. The sample has about 180,000 clones; roughly 82% are singletons. Sequencing was carried out using peripheral blood. Source of these receptors: a woman in her seventies with acute or convalescent COVID-19.

The J gene is TRBJ2-1, the V gene TRBV30; 10 bases agree with TRBD2. The CDR3 length is 15 residues. Per germline, CDR1 GTSNPN and CDR2 SVGIG (reference sequence). Trimming cost V 4 bases and J 9 bases; bases outside gene matches: 12. CDR3 sequence (DNA): TGTGCCTGGAAGTTTGCTAGCGGGAGTTGGGGTGAGCAGTTCTTC. It is translated as CAWKFASGSWGEQFF. Full variable domain (rest looked up from reference TRBV30 and TRBJ2-1): SQTIHQWPATLVQPVGSPLSLECTVEGTSNPNLYWYRQAAGRGLQLLFYSVGIGQISSEVPQNLSASRPQDRQFILSSKKLLLSDSGFYLCAWKFASGSWGEQFFGPGTRLTVL.

The V call is TRBV7-8, the J call TRBJ1-4, with D tentatively TRBD1 (5 bases). This CDR3 comprises 15 residues. V was cut by 5 bases and J by 8 bases, with 18 bases left in between. The germline V gene encodes CDR1 SGHVS and CDR2 FQNEAQ. The CDR3 region is CASSRDWRVGEKLFF. The CDR3 nucleotides read TGTGCCAGCAGCAGGGACTGGAGGGTTGGCGAAAAACTGTTTTTT.

The chain couples TRBV6-2 or TRBV6-3 to TRBJ1-1, with a tentative D call TRBD1 (5 bases). The CDR3 is 14 amino acids. CDR1 is MNHEY, CDR2 SVGEGT, per germline. V dropped 1 base and J dropped 4 bases, with 10 bases sitting between them. The CDR3 sequence is CASSYFWGGTEAFF. The CDR3 nucleotides read TGTGCCAGCAGTTACTTTTGGGGGGGCACTGAAGCTTTCTTT.

The chain recombines TRBV15 with TRBJ1-6; 7 nucleotides line up with TRBD1. This CDR3 region has 14 residues. Germline assignment: CDR1 LNHNV and CDR2 YYDKDF (reference sequence). The trim removed 11 bases at V and 2 bases at J, leaving 6 bases unmatched. CDR3 bases: TGTGCCTCGCAGGGGGGAACCTATAATTCACCCCTCCACTTT. Translation: CASQGGTYNSPLHF. Full variable domain (missing parts from reference TRBV15 and TRBJ1-6): DAMVIQNPRYQVTQFGKPVTLSCSQTLNHNVMYWYQQKSSQAPKLLFHYYDKDFNNEADTPDNFQSRRPNTSFCFLDIRSPGLGDTAMYLCASQGGTYNSPLHFGNGTRLTVT.

The chain has TRBV5-4 and TRBJ2-5; 8 bases are shared with TRBD1. CDR1 and CDR2 from the germline V gene are SGHNT and YYREEE (reference sequence). This CDR3 contains 13 residues. V trimming: 4 bases; J trimming: 4 bases; junction bases outside the gene matches: 3. Here the CDR3 reads CASSKDRGETQYF. The CDR3 nucleotides are TGTGCCAGCAGCAAAGACAGGGGAGAGACCCAGTACTTC.

This rearrangement joins TRBV28 to TRBJ1-2; 7 positions agree with TRBD1. Trimming took 5 bases from V and 4 from J; bases not matched to a gene: 7. This CDR3 is built from 14 residues. CDR1 is MDHEN, CDR2 SYDVKM, per germline. The CDR3 spells CASSATGVSYGYTF. DNA for the CDR3: TGTGCCAGCAGTGCCACAGGGGTCAGCTATGGCTACACCTTC.

The chain combines TRBV28 with TRBJ1-2, with 7 positions matching TRBD1. J lost 6 bases, V lost 2 bases, and 3 bases had no gene match. This CDR3 comprises 13 residues. Germline CDR1 and CDR2: MDHEN and SYDVKM. The CDR3 DNA sequence: TGTGCCAGCAGTTTACAGGGGGGCAATGGCTACACCTTC. This gives the protein CASSLQGGNGYTF.

The gene calls are TRBV3-1 (or the pseudogene TRBV3-2) and TRBJ1-1, with a weak D call TRBD1 (6 bases). The V and J ends lost 3 bases and 5 bases respectively, with 16 bases between them. Per the germline V gene, CDR1 is LGHDT and CDR2 is YNNKEL (reference sequence). The CDR3 has 15 residues. This chain's CDR3 is CASSQGIQGRTEAFF. The DNA for the CDR3 is TGTGCCAGCAGCCAGGGAATCCAGGGGCGGACTGAAGCTTTCTTT.

CDR3 DNA: TGTGCCAGCAGTTTATTTCAGAACACTGAAGCTTTCTTT. Its protein product is CASSLFQNTEAFF. The V and J genes are TRBV12-3 or TRBV12-4 and TRBJ1-1, with D uncertain. The CDR3 is 13 residues long. The V end was cut by 2 bases, the J end by 1 base, with 5 bases between.

The chain joins TRBV7-2 to TRBJ2-3; 13 bases are shared with TRBD2. The CDR3 covers 15 residues. Germline V gene lookup returns CDR1 SGHTA and CDR2 FQGNSA. J gave up 7 bases and V 3 bases, and 4 bases lay outside the gene matches. The CDR3 coding sequence is TGTGCCAGCAGCTTCACTAGCGGGGGGGTAAATACGCAGTATTTT. This gives the protein CASSFTSGGVNTQYF.

This chain uses TRBV30 with TRBJ2-7, with 9 bases that match TRBD1. Germline V gene sequence: CDR1 GTSNPN, CDR2 SVGIG (reference sequence). The CDR3 spans 14 residues. Losses at the gene ends were 2 bases for V and 7 bases for J; bases not matched to a gene: 9. The CDR3, as DNA: TGTGCCTGGAGTTTCGGGACAGGGAAGTGGGAGCAGTACTTC. As protein: CAWSFGTGKWEQYF. The complete variable domain, with remaining parts taken from reference TRBV30 and TRBJ2-7, reads SQTIHQWPATLVQPVGSPLSLECTVEGTSNPNLYWYRQAAGRGLQLLFYSVGIGQISSEVPQNLSASRPQDRQFILSSKKLLLSDSGFYLCAWSFGTGKWEQYFGPGTRLTVT.

The V and J genes are TRBV19 and TRBJ2-3; tentatively, D is TRBD1 (6 bases). Trimming removed 6 bases from V and 3 bases from J, with 16 bases in between. The CDR3 has 15 amino acids. Germline CDR1 reads LNHDA; CDR2 reads SQIVND (reference sequence). This CDR3 reads CASRKGAGETDTQYF. In nucleotides, the CDR3 is TGTGCCAGTAGAAAAGGGGCAGGGGAGACAGATACGCAGTATTTT.

This chain connects TRBV7-2 to TRBJ2-5; 10 nucleotides align to TRBD2. The J segment lost 4 bases and the V segment lost 1 base, leaving 9 bases of the junction unmatched. The CDR3 is 17 amino acids. The V gene's germline CDR1 is SGHTA and CDR2 FQGNSA. DNA of the CDR3: TGTGCCAGCAGCTTAGGTGCTAGCGGGAGTTCTGGAGAGACCCAGTACTTC. Protein product: CASSLGASGSSGETQYF.

The CDR3 here is CASSPLGTGLNEQFF. The CDR3, as DNA: TGTGCCAGCAGTCCGCTTGGGACAGGGCTCAATGAGCAGTTCTTC. V is TRBV27 and J is TRBJ2-1; 9 bases map to TRBD1. V lost 5 bases, J lost 6 bases, and 8 bases stayed unmatched. CDR3 length equals 15 residues. CDR1 and CDR2 from the germline V gene are MNHEY and SMNVEV (reference sequence).

The rearrangement links TRBV7-9 to TRBJ2-4, with 7 bases fitting TRBD1. The CDR3 loop spans 15 amino acids. Losses at the gene ends were 5 bases for V and 2 bases for J; bases not matched to a gene: 6. CDR1 and CDR2 from the germline V gene are SEHNR and FQNEAQ (reference sequence). In DNA, the CDR3 is TGTGCCAGCAGCCCGACAGGGCAAACCAAAAACATTCAGTACTTC. Its protein is CASSPTGQTKNIQYF. Using reference TRBV7-9 and TRBJ2-4 for the parts outside the CDR3, the full variable domain is DTGVSQNPRHKITKRGQNVTFRCDPISEHNRLYWYRQTLGQGPEFLTYFQNEAQLEKSRLLSDRFSAERPKGSFSTLEIQRTEQGDSAMYLCASSPTGQTKNIQYFGAGTRLSVL.

Only a few counts were recorded for this clone. This chain uses TRBV13 with TRBJ2-3; D remains ambiguous. The germline V gene encodes CDR1 PRHDT and CDR2 FYEKMQ (reference sequence). V gave up 2 bases and J gave up 0 bases, with 18 bases separating them. CDR3 size: 18 residues. CDR3 loop: CASSLRYPADTSTDTQYF. The CDR3 nucleotides read TGTGCCAGCAGCTTACGGTACCCCGCAGACACTAGCACAGATACGCAGTATTTT.

This chain connects TRBV5-1 to TRBJ2-5; 8 nucleotides line up with TRBD2. CDR1 is SGHRS, CDR2 YFSETQ, per germline. The CDR3 is 15 residues long. V shed 2 bases, J shed 3 bases, and the junction held 6 bases outside the gene matches. In DNA form, the CDR3 reads TGCGCCAGCAGCTTTGGGAGCGGGAGTGAAGAGACCCAGTACTTC. Translated: CASSFGSGSEETQYF.